Listed here is a single T cell receptor (beta chain). Here immunoSEQ multiplex PCR was the method, and the copy in TCRdb shows in-frame clones only, minus some. The sample holds roughly 97,000 clones, about 89% seen once. V dropped 4 bases and J dropped 3; count of bases not matched to a gene: 5. The V gene's germline CDR1 is MGHRA and CDR2 YSYEKL. The CDR3 sequence is 15 residues long. This sample is drawn from a study of blood T cell repertoires in COVID-19. Study-wide background: Acute and convalescent COVID-19 samples came from the United States, Italy and Spain. Sources were T cells, B-cell-depleted T cells, or PBMCs; the material itself was cDNA or gDNA.

The sample was peripheral blood. This clonotype originated in a human donor in a cohort sampled during active COVID-19. The chain links TRBV4-1 to TRBJ2-7; 11 positions agree with TRBD1. The CDR3 sequence is CASSPSGTGGYEQYF. Written as DNA, the CDR3 is TGCGCCAGCAGCCCCTCCGGGACAGGGGGCTACGAGCAGTACTTC.